This T cell receptor beta chain was identified during a study of T cell changes during pregnancy in multiple sclerosis. Germline CDR1 is ENHRY and CDR2 is SYGVKD. The V segment lost 5 bases and the J segment 0 bases; nucleotides outside the gene matches: 5. CDR3 length: 16 amino acids. TCRdb keeps only in-frame clones here, not all; method: immunoSEQ multiplex PCR. The sample has roughly 24,000 clones, roughly 87% seen once. The V and J genes are TRBV10-3 and TRBJ2-3; the match to TRBD2 covers 10 bases. This TCR was recovered from a female donor with multiple sclerosis, enrolled in a pregnancy study. Sequenced material: CD8+ T cells from peripheral blood mononuclear cells, taken after pregnancy. CDR3 nucleotide sequence: TGTGCCATCAGTAGTTGGACTAGCGGTAGCACAGATACGCAGTATTTT. Translation gives CAISSWTSGSTDTQYF.